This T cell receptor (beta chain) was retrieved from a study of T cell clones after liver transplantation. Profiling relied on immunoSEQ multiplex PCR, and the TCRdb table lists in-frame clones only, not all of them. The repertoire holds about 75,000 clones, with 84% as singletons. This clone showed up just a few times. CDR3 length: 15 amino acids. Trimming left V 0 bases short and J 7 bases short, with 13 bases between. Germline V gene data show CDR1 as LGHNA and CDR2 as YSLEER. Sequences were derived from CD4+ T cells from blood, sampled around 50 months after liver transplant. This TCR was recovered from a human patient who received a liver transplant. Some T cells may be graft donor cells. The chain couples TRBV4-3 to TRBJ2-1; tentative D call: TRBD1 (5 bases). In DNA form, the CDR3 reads TGCGCCAGCAGCCAAGAGGTCCAGGGATGGAATGAGCAGTTCTTC. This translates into CASSQEVQGWNEQFF.